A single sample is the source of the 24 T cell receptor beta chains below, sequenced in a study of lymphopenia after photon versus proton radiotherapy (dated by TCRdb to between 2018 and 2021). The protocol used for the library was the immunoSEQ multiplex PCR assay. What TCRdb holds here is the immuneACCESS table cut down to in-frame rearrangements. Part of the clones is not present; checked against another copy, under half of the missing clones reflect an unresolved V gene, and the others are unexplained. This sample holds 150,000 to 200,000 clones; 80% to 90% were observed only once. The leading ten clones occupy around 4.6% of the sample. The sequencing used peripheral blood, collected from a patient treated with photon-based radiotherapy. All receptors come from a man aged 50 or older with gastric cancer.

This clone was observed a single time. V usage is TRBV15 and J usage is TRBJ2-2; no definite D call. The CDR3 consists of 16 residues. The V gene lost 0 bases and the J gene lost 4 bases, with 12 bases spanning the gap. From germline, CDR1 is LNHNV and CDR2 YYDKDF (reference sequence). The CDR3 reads CATSRDASSPTGELFF. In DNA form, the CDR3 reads TGTGCCACCAGCAGAGATGCCTCTAGTCCCACCGGGGAGCTGTTTTTT. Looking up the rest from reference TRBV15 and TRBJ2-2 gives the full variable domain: DAMVIQNPRYQVTQFGKPVTLSCSQTLNHNVMYWYQQKSSQAPKLLFHYYDKDFNNEADTPDNFQSRRPNTSFCFLDIRSPGLGDTAMYLCATSRDASSPTGELFFGEGSRLTVL.

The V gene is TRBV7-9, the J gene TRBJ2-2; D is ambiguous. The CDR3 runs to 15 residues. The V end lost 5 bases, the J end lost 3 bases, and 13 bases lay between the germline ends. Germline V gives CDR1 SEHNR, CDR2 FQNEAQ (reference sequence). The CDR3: CASSHLGVDTGELFF. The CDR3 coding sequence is TGTGCCAGCAGCCACCTCGGCGTAGACACCGGGGAGCTGTTTTTT.

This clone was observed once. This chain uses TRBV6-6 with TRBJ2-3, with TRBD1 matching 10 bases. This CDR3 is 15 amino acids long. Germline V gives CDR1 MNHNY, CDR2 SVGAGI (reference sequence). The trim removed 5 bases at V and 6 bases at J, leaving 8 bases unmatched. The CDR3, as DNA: TGTGCCAGCAGTGACGGACAGGGGGGTGCGGATACGCAGTATTTT. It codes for CASSDGQGGADTQYF.

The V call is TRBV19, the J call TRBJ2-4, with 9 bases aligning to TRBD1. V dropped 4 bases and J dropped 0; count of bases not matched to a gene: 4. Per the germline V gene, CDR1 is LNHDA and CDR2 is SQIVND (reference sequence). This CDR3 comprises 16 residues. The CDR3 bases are TGTGCCAGTAGTAGGGGACAGGGCTTAGCCAAAAACATTCAGTACTTC. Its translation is CASSRGQGLAKNIQYF.

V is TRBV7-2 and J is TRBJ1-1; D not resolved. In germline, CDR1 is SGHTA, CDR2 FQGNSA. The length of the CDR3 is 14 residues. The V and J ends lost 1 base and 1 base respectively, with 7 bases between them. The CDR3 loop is CASSLVWGNTEAFF. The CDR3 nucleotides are TGTGCCAGCAGCTTAGTTTGGGGGAACACTGAAGCTTTCTTT.

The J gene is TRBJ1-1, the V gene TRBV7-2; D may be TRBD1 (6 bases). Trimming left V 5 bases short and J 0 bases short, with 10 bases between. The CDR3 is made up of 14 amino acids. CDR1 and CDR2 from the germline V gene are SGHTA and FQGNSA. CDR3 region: CASSTDRLNTEAFF. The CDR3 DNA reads TGTGCCAGCAGCACGGACAGATTGAACACTGAAGCTTTCTTT. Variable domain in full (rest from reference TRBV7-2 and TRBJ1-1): GAGVSQSPSNKVTEKGKDVELRCDPISGHTALYWYRQSLGQGLEFLIYFQGNSAPDKSGLPSDRFSAERTGGSVSTLTIQRTQQEDSAVYLCASSTDRLNTEAFFGQGTRLTVV.

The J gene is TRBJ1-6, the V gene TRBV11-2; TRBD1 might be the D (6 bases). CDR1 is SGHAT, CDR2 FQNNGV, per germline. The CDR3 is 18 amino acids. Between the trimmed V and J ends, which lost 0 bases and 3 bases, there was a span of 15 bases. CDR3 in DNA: TGTGCCAGCAGCTTAGATAGGCGGACAGCACTCTATAATTCACCCCTCCACTTT. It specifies CASSLDRRTALYNSPLHF.

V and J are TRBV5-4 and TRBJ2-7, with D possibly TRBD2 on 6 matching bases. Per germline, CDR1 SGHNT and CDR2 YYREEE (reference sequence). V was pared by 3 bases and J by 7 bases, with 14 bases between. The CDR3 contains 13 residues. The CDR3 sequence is CASSSRDRGEQYF. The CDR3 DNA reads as TGTGCCAGCAGCTCCCGGGACCGGGGGGAGCAGTACTTC.

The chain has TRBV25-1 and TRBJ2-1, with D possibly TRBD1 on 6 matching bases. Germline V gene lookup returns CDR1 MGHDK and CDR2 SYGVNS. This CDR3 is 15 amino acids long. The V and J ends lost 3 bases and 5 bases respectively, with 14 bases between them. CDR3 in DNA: TGTGCCAGCAGTGACGTGGGGGCGATAAACAATGAGCAGTTCTTC. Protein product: CASSDVGAINNEQFF.

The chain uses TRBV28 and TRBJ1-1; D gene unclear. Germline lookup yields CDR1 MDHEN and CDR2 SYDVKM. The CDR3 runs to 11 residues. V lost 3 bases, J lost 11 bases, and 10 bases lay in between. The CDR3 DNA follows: TGTGCCAGCAGTTTGGGTAAGGAGGCTTTCTTT. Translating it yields CASSLGKEAFF. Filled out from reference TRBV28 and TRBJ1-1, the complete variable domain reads DVKVTQSSRYLVKRTGEKVFLECVQDMDHENMFWYRQDPGLGLRLIYFSYDVKMKEKGDIPEGYSVSREKKERFSLILESASTNQTSMYLCASSLGKEAFFGQGTRLTVV.

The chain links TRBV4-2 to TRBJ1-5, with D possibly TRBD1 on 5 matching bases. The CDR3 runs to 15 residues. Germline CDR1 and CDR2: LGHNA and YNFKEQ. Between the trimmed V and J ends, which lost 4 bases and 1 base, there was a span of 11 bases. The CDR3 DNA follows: TGTGCCAGCAGCCGAGAGGGGCAGAGCAATCAGCCCCAGCATTTT. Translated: CASSREGQSNQPQHF.

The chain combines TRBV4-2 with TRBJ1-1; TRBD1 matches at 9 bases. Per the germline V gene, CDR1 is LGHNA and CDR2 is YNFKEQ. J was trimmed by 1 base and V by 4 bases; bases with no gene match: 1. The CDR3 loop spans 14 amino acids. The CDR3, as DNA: TGTGCCAGCAGCCGGACAGGGGAGAACACTGAAGCTTTCTTT. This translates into CASSRTGENTEAFF.

CDR3 DNA: TGTGCCAGCAGTAGGACTAGCGCGAAAAACACCGGGGAGCTGTTTTTT. Its translation is CASSRTSAKNTGELFF. This chain joins TRBV2 and TRBJ2-2, with 9 bases lining up with TRBD2. The germline gives CDR1 SNHLY, CDR2 FYNNEI. CDR3 length: 16 amino acids. Trimming at V came to 5 bases and at J to 2 bases, leaving 6 bases not matched to a gene. The full variable domain, completed using reference TRBV2 and TRBJ2-2, is EPEVTQTPSHQVTQMGQEVILRCVPISNHLYFYWYRQILGQKVEFLVSFYNNEISEKSEIFDDQFSVERPDGSNFTLKIRSTKLEDSAMYFCASSRTSAKNTGELFFGEGSRLTVL.

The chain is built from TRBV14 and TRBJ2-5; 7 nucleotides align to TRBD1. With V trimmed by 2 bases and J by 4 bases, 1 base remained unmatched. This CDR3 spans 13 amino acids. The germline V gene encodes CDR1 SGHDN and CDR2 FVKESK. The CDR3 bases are TGTGCCAGCAGCCAATACAGGGGAGAGACCCAGTACTTC. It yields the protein CASSQYRGETQYF. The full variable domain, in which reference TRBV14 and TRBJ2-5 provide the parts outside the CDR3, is EAGVTQFPSHSVIEKGQTVTLRCDPISGHDNLYWYRRVMGKEIKFLLHFVKESKQDESGMPNNRFLAERTGGTYSTLKVQPAELEDSGVYFCASSQYRGETQYFGPGTRLLVL.

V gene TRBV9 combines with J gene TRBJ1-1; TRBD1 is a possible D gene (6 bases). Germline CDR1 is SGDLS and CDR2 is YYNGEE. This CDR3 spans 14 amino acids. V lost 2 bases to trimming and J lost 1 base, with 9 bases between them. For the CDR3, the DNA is TGTGCCAGCAGCGTGGACAGTTCGAACACTGAAGCTTTCTTT. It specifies CASSVDSSNTEAFF.

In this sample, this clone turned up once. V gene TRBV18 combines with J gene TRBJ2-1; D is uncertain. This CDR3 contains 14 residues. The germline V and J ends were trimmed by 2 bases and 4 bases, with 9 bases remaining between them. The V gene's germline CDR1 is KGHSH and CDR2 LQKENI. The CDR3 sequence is CASSPYAAYNEQFF. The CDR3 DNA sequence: TGTGCCAGCTCACCATATGCGGCGTACAATGAGCAGTTCTTC.

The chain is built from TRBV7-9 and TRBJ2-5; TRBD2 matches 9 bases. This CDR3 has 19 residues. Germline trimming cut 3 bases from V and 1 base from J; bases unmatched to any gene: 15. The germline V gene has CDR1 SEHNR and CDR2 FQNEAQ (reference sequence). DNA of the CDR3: TGTGCCAGCAGCTTTACGGTTAAGATGGCTAGCGGGGTCCAAGAGACCCAGTACTTC. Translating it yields CASSFTVKMASGVQETQYF.

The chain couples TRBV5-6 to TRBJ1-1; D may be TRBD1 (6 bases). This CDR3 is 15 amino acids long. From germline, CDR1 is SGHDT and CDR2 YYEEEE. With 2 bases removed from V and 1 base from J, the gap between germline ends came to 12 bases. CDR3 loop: CASSFRQVQNTEAFF. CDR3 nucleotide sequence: TGTGCCAGCAGCTTTAGACAGGTCCAGAACACTGAAGCTTTCTTT.

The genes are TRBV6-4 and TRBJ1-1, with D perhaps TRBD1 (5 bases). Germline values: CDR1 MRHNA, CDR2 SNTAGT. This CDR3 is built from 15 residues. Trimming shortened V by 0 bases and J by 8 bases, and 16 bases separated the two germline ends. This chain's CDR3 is CASSDSHVGRDEAFF. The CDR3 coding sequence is TGTGCCAGCAGTGACTCACATGTGGGCAGGGACGAAGCTTTCTTT.

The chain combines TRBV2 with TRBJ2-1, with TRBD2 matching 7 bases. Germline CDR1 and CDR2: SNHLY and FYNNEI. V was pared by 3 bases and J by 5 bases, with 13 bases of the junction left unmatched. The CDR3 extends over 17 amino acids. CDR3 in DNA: TGTGCCAGCAGTGAGGAAATTTTGGGACTATCCCACAATGAGCAGTTCTTC. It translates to CASSEEILGLSHNEQFF.

The CDR3 DNA sequence: TGTGCCAGCAGTGACCCAGGGTTAGGGGCCGGGGAGCTGTTTTTT. Protein: CASSDPGLGAGELFF. The rearrangement joins TRBV25-1 to TRBJ2-2, with TRBD1 as a possible D gene (5 bases). With 3 bases removed from V and 6 bases from J, the gap between germline ends came to 14 bases. There are 15 residues in the CDR3. Looked up from germline, CDR1 is MGHDK and CDR2 is SYGVNS.

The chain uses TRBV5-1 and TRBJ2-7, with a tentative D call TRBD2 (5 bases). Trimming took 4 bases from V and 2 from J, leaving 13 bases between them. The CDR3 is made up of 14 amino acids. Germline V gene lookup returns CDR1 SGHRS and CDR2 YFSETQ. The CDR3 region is CASSKTSGTYEQYF. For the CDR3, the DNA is TGCGCCAGCAGCAAAACTTCCGGGACCTACGAGCAGTACTTC.

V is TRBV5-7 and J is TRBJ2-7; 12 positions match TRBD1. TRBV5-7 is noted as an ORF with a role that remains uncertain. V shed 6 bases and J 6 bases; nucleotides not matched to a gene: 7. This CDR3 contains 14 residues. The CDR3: CASNRGTGGGEQYF. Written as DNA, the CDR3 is TGTGCCAGCAACCGAGGGACAGGGGGCGGCGAGCAGTACTTC.

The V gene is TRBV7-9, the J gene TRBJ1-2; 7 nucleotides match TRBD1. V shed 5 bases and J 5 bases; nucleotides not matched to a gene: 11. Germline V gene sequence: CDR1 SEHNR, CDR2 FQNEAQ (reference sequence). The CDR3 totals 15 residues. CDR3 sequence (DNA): TGTGCCAGCAGCCGGACCGGGGACAGAAGTTATGGCTACACCTTC. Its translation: CASSRTGDRSYGYTF.